The clone carrying this T cell receptor beta chain was seen a single time. Its antigen remains unidentified. For TCRbeta, the library was prepared with unique molecular identifiers. TCRdb used MiXCR to reprocess the PCR reads, holding one entry per CDR3 protein. The sample has around 90,000 distinct CDR3 sequences, 15% to 17% seen once. These data are taken from a study of T-cell reconstitution after alpha-beta-depleted transplantation in children. Regarding the study as a whole: About two months after transplant, alpha-beta T cells reportedly came from several hundred expanded graft clones. When one year had passed after transplant, most T-cell counts and diversity came from newly produced T cells. Surviving thymic progenitors and recipient T cells were the source of high TCRbeta diversity at day 60 in some patients.

The CDR3 contains 15 residues. Germline V gene lookup returns CDR1 SEHNR and CDR2 FQNEAQ (reference sequence). Trimming cost V 5 bases and J 3 bases, with 16 bases left between them. The source is a male patient aged 2 to 9 who had a stem cell transplant for acute lymphoblastic leukemia, so the T cells may come from the graft donor. The chain carries TRBV7-9 and TRBJ2-5, with D perhaps assigned TRBD1 or TRBD2 (6 bases each). The sample in question was PBMCs, mostly from graft donor cells, obtained 180 days after TCRalphabeta/CD19-depleted stem cell transplant. In DNA, the CDR3 is TGTGCCAGCAGCCGGGGGCTCGAGCTGGAAGAGACCCAGTACTTC. As protein: CASSRGLELEETQYF. Variable domain in full (rest from reference TRBV7-9 and TRBJ2-5): DTGVSQNPRHKITKRGQNVTFRCDPISEHNRLYWYRQTLGQGPEFLTYFQNEAQLEKSRLLSDRFSAERPKGSFSTLEIQRTEQGDSAMYLCASSRGLELEETQYFGPGTRLLVL.